Following are 25 T cell receptor beta chains from one sample sequenced in a study of blood T cell repertoires in COVID-19. The data were produced by immunoSEQ multiplex PCR, yet TCRdb's version contains in-frame clones alone and is incomplete. The repertoire has 120,000 or so clones, 88% of them found once; the top ten carry around 0.81%. Sequences were obtained from peripheral blood. The receptors derive from a woman in her forties or fifties with active or convalescent COVID-19.

This clone is judged medium-sized. The chain uses TRBV2 and TRBJ2-3; tentative D call: TRBD1 (5 bases). The CDR3 consists of 13 residues. V was cut by 4 bases and J by 5 bases, with 10 bases left in between. CDR1 is SNHLY, CDR2 FYNNEI, per germline. The CDR3 reads CASSAKGRDTQYF. The CDR3 DNA reads TGTGCCAGCAGTGCTAAGGGGCGAGATACGCAGTATTTT. Together with reference TRBV2 and TRBJ2-3, the CDR3 gives the full variable domain: EPEVTQTPSHQVTQMGQEVILRCVPISNHLYFYWYRQILGQKVEFLVSFYNNEISEKSEIFDDQFSVERPDGSNFTLKIRSTKLEDSAMYFCASSAKGRDTQYFGPGTRLTVL.

The chain has TRBV2 and TRBJ2-5, with 9 bases fitting TRBD1. V dropped 5 bases and J dropped 4; count of bases not matched to a gene: 8. Germline assignment: CDR1 SNHLY and CDR2 FYNNEI. The CDR3 spans 15 residues. DNA of the CDR3: TGTGCCAGCAGTACAACCCACAGGGGGCTAGAGACCCAGTACTTC. It specifies CASSTTHRGLETQYF.

The chain employs TRBV7-6 and TRBJ2-5; a weak D match, TRBD2 (6 bases). The V end was cut by 2 bases, the J end by 4 bases, with 14 bases between. CDR3 length: 15 amino acids. Per the germline V gene, CDR1 is SGHVS and CDR2 is FNYEAQ. In DNA form, the CDR3 reads TGTGCCAGCAGCTTACCCGGGGGTCGTTTAGAGACCCAGTACTTC. Residues: CASSLPGGRLETQYF.

The V call is TRBV6-2 or TRBV6-3, the J call TRBJ1-5; the D gene is possibly TRBD1 (5 bases). Germline assignment: CDR1 MNHEY and CDR2 SVGEGT. The CDR3 runs 11 residues. Between the trimmed V and J ends, which lost 6 bases and 9 bases, there was a span of 9 bases. CDR3 region: CASSIGGPQHF. CDR3 coding DNA: TGTGCCAGCAGCATCGGGGGGCCCCAGCATTTT.

The chain links TRBV7-2 to TRBJ2-1, with D unresolved. Trimming cost V 0 bases and J 4 bases, with 10 bases left between them. The CDR3 has 15 residues. Germline CDR1 SGHTA, CDR2 FQGNSA. The CDR3 protein is CASSLATESYNEQFF. CDR3 DNA: TGTGCCAGCAGCTTAGCGACGGAGTCTTACAATGAGCAGTTCTTC.

The chain is built from TRBV19 and TRBJ2-1, with D perhaps matching TRBD2 (6 bases). Germline V gene sequence: CDR1 LNHDA, CDR2 SQIVND (reference sequence). The CDR3 spans 15 residues. V was trimmed by 1 base and J by 1 base, leaving 8 bases between them. The CDR3 is CASSIGGTSYNEQFF. CDR3 sequence (DNA): TGTGCCAGTAGTATAGGCGGGACGTCCTACAATGAGCAGTTCTTC.

The rearrangement uses TRBV19 and TRBJ2-7; 7 nucleotides align to TRBD2. Unmatched junction bases numbered 6, after V lost 5 bases and J lost 2 bases. CDR1 and CDR2 (germline): LNHDA, SQIVND (reference sequence). The CDR3 extends over 14 amino acids. For the CDR3, the DNA is TGTGCCAGTAGTGGGAGGGAGGGCACCTACGAGCAGTACTTC. It codes for CASSGREGTYEQYF.

This clone appeared a single time. The chain joins TRBV18 to TRBJ2-6; D might be TRBD2 (5 bases). Between the trimmed V and J ends, which lost 8 bases and 1 base, there was a span of 9 bases. CDR3 length: 14 residues. Per the germline V gene, CDR1 is KGHSH and CDR2 is LQKENI. The CDR3 nucleotides are TGTGCCAGCACCGAGGGTTCTGGGGCCAACGTCCTGACTTTC. Its protein is CASTEGSGANVLTF.

The chain has TRBV9 and TRBJ1-2; D unresolved. The V gene lost 4 bases and the J gene lost 3 bases, with 13 bases spanning the gap. Germline values: CDR1 SGDLS, CDR2 YYNGEE. The CDR3 is made up of 14 amino acids. In DNA form, the CDR3 reads TGTGCCAGCAGCCCAGAGGCCACGGACTATGGCTACACCTTC. This encodes CASSPEATDYGYTF.

The V and J genes are TRBV24-1 and TRBJ2-1; 14 bases fit TRBD2. Losses at the gene ends were 4 bases for V and 4 bases for J; bases not matched to a gene: 5. The CDR3 runs 17 residues. CDR1 and CDR2 (germline): KGHDR, SFDVKD. Here the CDR3 DNA reads TGTGCCACCAGTGAGGGGACTAGCGGGAGTCTTTACAATGAGCAGTTCTTC. This gives the protein CATSEGTSGSLYNEQFF.

This clone was picked up a small number of times. This sequence joins TRBV4-3 and TRBJ2-3; 10 bases fit TRBD2. The junction had 10 bases not matched to a gene; V was cut back by 3 bases and J by 4 bases. Germline lookup yields CDR1 LGHNA and CDR2 YSLEER. This CDR3 region has 17 residues. CDR3 amino acids: CASSHRTSGRTSDTQYF. The DNA of the CDR3 is TGCGCCAGCAGCCACCGGACTAGCGGAAGGACTTCAGATACGCAGTATTTT.

The genes are TRBV5-1 and TRBJ2-5; 7 nucleotides line up with TRBD1. With V trimmed by 4 bases and J by 0 bases, 6 bases remained unmatched. CDR1 is SGHRS and CDR2 is YFSETQ in the germline V gene. The CDR3 sequence is 15 residues long. The CDR3, as DNA: TGCGCCAGCAGCCAACGAACAGGGGACCAAGAGACCCAGTACTTC. This sequence encodes CASSQRTGDQETQYF.

The chain couples TRBV19 to TRBJ2-1; D remains unclear. Germline V gene data show CDR1 as LNHDA and CDR2 as SQIVND (reference sequence). Trimming took 7 bases from V and 5 from J, leaving 6 bases between them. CDR3 length: 11 residues. The CDR3 nucleotides read TGTGCCAGTACCCTCCACAATGAGCAGTTCTTC. It yields the protein CASTLHNEQFF.

This clone was detected a few times. The V and J genes are TRBV6-2 or TRBV6-3 and TRBJ2-1; D gene uncertain. This CDR3 has 13 amino acids. V was shortened by 3 bases and J by 10 bases, with 13 bases between the two germline ends. The germline gives CDR1 MNHEY, CDR2 SVGEGT. Here the CDR3 DNA reads TGTGCCAGCAGTTATTGGTCCCGCAGGGAGCAGTTCTTC. Translating gives CASSYWSRREQFF.

The chain combines TRBV2 with TRBJ1-5; unclear D gene. This CDR3 has 14 residues. Trimming cost V 3 bases and J 5 bases, with 11 bases left between them. Looked up from germline, CDR1 is SNHLY and CDR2 is FYNNEI. The CDR3 loop is CASSERTGDQPQHF. The CDR3 nucleotides are TGTGCCAGCAGTGAGAGGACGGGAGATCAGCCCCAGCATTTT.

A few counts support this clone. The chain is built from TRBV18 and TRBJ1-1; D gene uncertain. The CDR3 is 14 residues long. Germline values: CDR1 KGHSH, CDR2 LQKENI. V was cut by 6 bases and J by 4 bases, with 15 bases left in between. CDR3 sequence: CASSPNDGSTEAFF. DNA of the CDR3: TGTGCCAGCTCCCCAAATGATGGGAGCACTGAAGCTTTCTTT. The full variable domain, completed using reference TRBV18 and TRBJ1-1, is NAGVMQNPRHLVRRRGQEARLRCSPMKGHSHVYWYRQLPEEGLKFMVYLQKENIIDESGMPKERFSAEFPKEGPSILRIQQVVRGDSAAYFCASSPNDGSTEAFFGQGTRLTVV.

The rearrangement links TRBV18 to TRBJ2-5; tentative D call: TRBD2 (5 bases). The CDR3 runs 16 residues. Deletions cut 2 bases from V and 4 bases from J, with 17 bases between. The germline CDR1 and CDR2 sequences are KGHSH and LQKENI. The CDR3 is CASSPSRLGGGETQYF. DNA of the CDR3: TGTGCCAGCTCACCATCGCGATTAGGCGGAGGAGAGACCCAGTACTTC.

This rearrangement joins TRBV10-3 to TRBJ2-1; 7 bases match TRBD1. Per germline, CDR1 ENHRY and CDR2 SYGVKD. This CDR3 region has 13 residues. V was clipped by 8 bases and J by 4 bases; unmatched bases: 5. CDR3 DNA: TGTGCCATCGGGACAGCCCAATACAATGAGCAGTTCTTC. Translated: CAIGTAQYNEQFF.

This chain uses TRBV6-5 with TRBJ1-4, with D possibly matching TRBD1 (6 bases). V lost 5 bases, J lost 4 bases, and 14 bases lay in between. From germline, CDR1 is MNHEY and CDR2 SVGAGI. CDR3 size: 15 residues. The CDR3: CASSPSDSFNEKLFF. The CDR3 DNA reads TGTGCCAGCAGTCCCTCGGACAGCTTTAATGAAAAACTGTTTTTT.

This sequence joins TRBV18 and TRBJ2-2, with 8 bases fitting TRBD2. Germline-derived CDR1 and CDR2 are KGHSH and LQKENI. The CDR3 spans 16 residues. V lost 4 bases to trimming and J lost 5 bases; unmatched junction nucleotides: 9. CDR3 bases: TGTGCCAGCTCACTACTAGCGGACCGGAGAACCGGGGAGCTGTTTTTT. This codes for CASSLLADRRTGELFF.

The chain has TRBV5-8 and TRBJ2-3, with D perhaps matching TRBD2 (5 bases). Trimming left V 2 bases short and J 7 bases short, with 11 bases between. Germline lookup yields CDR1 SGHTS and CDR2 YDEGEE. The CDR3 runs 13 residues. The CDR3 coding sequence is TGTGCCAGCAGCTTTAGCGAGTCATATACGCAGTATTTT. This sequence encodes CASSFSESYTQYF.

V is TRBV28 and J is TRBJ2-5; 10 bases match TRBD1. Germline V gene sequence: CDR1 MDHEN, CDR2 SYDVKM. This CDR3 comprises 16 residues. V was clipped by 4 bases and J by 2 bases; unmatched bases: 7. The CDR3 DNA reads TGTGCCAGCAGTTCCTATGGGACAGGGGAGCAAGAGACCCAGTACTTC. This translates into CASSSYGTGEQETQYF.

The chain employs TRBV10-3 and TRBJ1-5, with a weak D call TRBD1 (5 bases). The length of the CDR3 is 15 residues. Germline assignment: CDR1 ENHRY and CDR2 SYGVKD. V lost 2 bases to trimming and J lost 3 bases, with 11 bases between them. The CDR3 coding sequence is TGTGCCATCAGTGAGGGACGACAGCACAATCAGCCCCAGCATTTT. This codes for CAISEGRQHNQPQHF.

The chain employs TRBV7-6 and TRBJ1-3; D not resolved. CDR1 SGHVS and CDR2 FNYEAQ come from the germline V gene. The V end was cut by 0 bases, the J end by 0 bases, with 9 bases between. There are 16 residues in the CDR3. The CDR3 bases are TGTGCCAGCAGCTTAGCGGTTGCGAGCTCTGGAAACACCATATATTTT. Its protein is CASSLAVASSGNTIYF.

The rearrangement uses TRBV4-2 and TRBJ2-2, with D unresolved. This CDR3 is built from 18 residues. V was pared by 0 bases and J by 6 bases, with 20 bases between. Germline assignment: CDR1 LGHNA and CDR2 YNFKEQ. The CDR3 DNA reads TGTGCCAGCAGCCAAGAAAGCCCTACCCTCCTCGGAGCCGGGGAGCTGTTTTTT. This codes for CASSQESPTLLGAGELFF.